These T cell receptor beta chains were read from a single sample in a study of blood T cell repertoires in COVID-19. This table comes from immunoSEQ multiplex PCR, and its TCRdb copy is limited to in-frame clones, with some not included. The table records hundreds of thousands of clones, approximately 90% of them present only once. The sample was PBMCs or T cells enriched from blood (not recorded which). The receptors shown here come from a woman in her thirties or forties who had recovered from COVID-19. Both conserved end residues are part of each CDR3. The order of the fields is V gene, D gene, clone size, J gene, CDR3 protein, CDR3 DNA. A D gene is named only where the DNA matches it firmly. Not all rows give a size; the values are once, few, many and, for expanded clones, a class.

TRBV28	NA	NA	TRBJ2-5	CASSLSGQVQETQYF	TGTGCCAGCAGTTTAAGCGGGCAGGTCCAAGAGACCCAGTACTTC
TRBV9	NA	NA	TRBJ2-1	CASSAGGTSYNEQFF	TGTGCCAGCAGCGCCGGCGGGACGAGCTACAATGAGCAGTTCTTC
TRBV28	TRBD2	NA	TRBJ2-3	CASRPSLAGDMATQYF	TGTGCCAGCAGACCCTCTCTAGCGGGAGATATGGCTACGCAGTATTTT
TRBV19	TRBD2	NA	TRBJ2-1	CASKPFDGRAYNEQFF	TGTGCCAGTAAGCCCTTCGACGGGAGGGCCTACAATGAGCAGTTCTTC
TRBV30	NA	NA	TRBJ1-4	CAWSGGGEKLFF	TGTGCCTGGTCCGGCGGAGGTGAAAAACTGTTTTTT
TRBV27	TRBD1	NA	TRBJ2-1	CASSSRMTGSGQFF	TGTGCCAGCAGTTCGAGAATGACAGGGTCGGGGCAGTTCTTC
TRBV7-9	TRBD2	NA	TRBJ2-7	CASSLDGTNSYEQYF	TGTGCCAGCAGCTTAGATGGGACTAACTCCTACGAGCAGTACTTC
TRBV28	TRBD1	NA	TRBJ1-1	CASSSLNGLDRSIPNTEAFF	TGTGCCAGCAGTTCTCTTAACGGATTGGACAGGAGTATACCGAACACTGAAGCTTTCTTT
TRBV18	NA	NA	TRBJ1-5	CASSEQGSGQPQHF	TGTGCCAGCTCAGAACAGGGTTCGGGTCAGCCCCAGCATTTT
TRBV7-2	NA	NA	TRBJ2-1	CASSLARSRPEPKPAHNEQFF	TGTGCCAGCAGCTTAGCGCGCTCGCGGCCAGAGCCCAAGCCGGCTCACAATGAGCAGTTCTTC
TRBV5-8	TRBD1	NA	TRBJ1-5	CASSSTGVQPQHF	TGTGCCAGCAGCTCCACAGGGGTTCAGCCCCAGCATTTT
TRBV27	TRBD1	many	TRBJ1-2	CASSPTGAGGYTF	TGTGCCAGCAGCCCTACAGGGGCGGGGGGCTACACCTTC
TRBV7-2	NA	NA	TRBJ2-3	CASSLQADSSTDTQYF	TGTGCCAGCAGCTTGCAAGCGGACTCAAGCACAGATACGCAGTATTTT
TRBV18	TRBD2	once	TRBJ2-3	CASSPLGLAGSDTQYF	TGTGCCAGCTCACCTCTCGGACTAGCGGGATCGGATACGCAGTATTTT
TRBV7-3	TRBD1	NA	TRBJ2-3	CASSLGQPPDTQYF	TGTGCCAGCAGCCTGGGACAGCCCCCAGATACGCAGTATTTT
TRBV28	TRBD2	NA	TRBJ2-3	CASSFGQTSGMRDTQYF	TGTGCCAGCAGTTTTGGGCAAACTAGCGGGATGAGAGATACGCAGTATTTT
TRBV28	NA	NA	TRBJ2-5	CASSLHEPQETQYF	TGTGCCAGCAGTTTGCACGAGCCTCAAGAGACCCAGTACTTC
TRBV10-1	TRBD2	NA	TRBJ2-1	CASSESTPPLAYNEQFF	TGCGCCAGCAGTGAGTCAACCCCCCCACTAGCGTACAATGAGCAGTTCTTC
TRBV19	TRBD2	once	TRBJ2-1	CASKGTDSGSLNEQFF	TGTGCCAGCAAAGGAACAGATAGCGGGAGCCTTAATGAGCAGTTCTTC
TRBV10-3	NA	once	TRBJ2-3	CAISDPLVGANKYTDTQYF	TGTGCCATCAGTGACCCCTTAGTGGGAGCCAATAAATACACAGATACGCAGTATTTT
TRBV28	TRBD2	NA	TRBJ2-1	CASRGPGTSGREQFF	TGTGCCAGCAGGGGACCCGGGACTAGCGGGAGAGAGCAGTTCTTC
TRBV18	NA	NA	TRBJ1-5	CASSQAGGLNQPQHF	TGTGCCAGCTCACAAGCGGGGGGCCTAAACCAGCCCCAGCATTTT
TRBV7-9	NA	NA	TRBJ2-4	CASSFGQLNIQYF	TGTGCCAGCAGCTTCGGACAGTTGAACATTCAGTACTTC
TRBV12-3/TRBV12-4	NA	few	TRBJ2-7	CASRQDSTYEQYF	TGTGCCAGCAGGCAGGACAGCACCTACGAGCAGTACTTC